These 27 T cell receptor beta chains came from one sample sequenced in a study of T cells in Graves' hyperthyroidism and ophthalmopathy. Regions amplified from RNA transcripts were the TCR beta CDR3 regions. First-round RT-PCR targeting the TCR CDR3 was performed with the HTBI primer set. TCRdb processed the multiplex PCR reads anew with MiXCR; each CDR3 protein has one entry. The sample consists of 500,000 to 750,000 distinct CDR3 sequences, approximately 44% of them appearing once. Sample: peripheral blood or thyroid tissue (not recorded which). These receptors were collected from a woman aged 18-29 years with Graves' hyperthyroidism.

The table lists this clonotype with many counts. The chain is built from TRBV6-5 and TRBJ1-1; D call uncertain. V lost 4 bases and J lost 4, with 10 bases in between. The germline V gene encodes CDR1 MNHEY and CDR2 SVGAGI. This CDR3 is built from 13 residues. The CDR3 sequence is CASSSPYGTEAFF. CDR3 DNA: TGTGCCAGCAGTTCCCCGTATGGCACTGAAGCTTTCTTT.

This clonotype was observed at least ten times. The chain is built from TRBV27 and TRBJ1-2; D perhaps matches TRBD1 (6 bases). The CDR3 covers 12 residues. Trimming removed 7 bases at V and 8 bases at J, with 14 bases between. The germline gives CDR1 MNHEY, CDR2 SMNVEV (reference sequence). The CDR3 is CASIHTGHGYTF. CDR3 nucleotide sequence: TGTGCCAGCATCCATACAGGGCACGGCTACACCTTC.

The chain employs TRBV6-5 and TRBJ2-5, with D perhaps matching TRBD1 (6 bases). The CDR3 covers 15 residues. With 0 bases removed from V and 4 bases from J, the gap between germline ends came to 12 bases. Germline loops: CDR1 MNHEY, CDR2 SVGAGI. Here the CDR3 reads CASSYSWQGRETQYF. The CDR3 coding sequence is TGTGCCAGCAGTTACTCATGGCAGGGGCGAGAGACCCAGTACTTC.

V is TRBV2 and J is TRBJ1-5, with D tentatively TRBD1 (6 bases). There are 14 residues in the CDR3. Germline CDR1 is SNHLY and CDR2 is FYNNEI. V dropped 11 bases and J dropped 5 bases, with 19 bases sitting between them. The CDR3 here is CAGAVGDMYQPQHF. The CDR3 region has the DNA TGTGCCGGGGCGGTGGGGGACATGTATCAGCCCCAGCATTTT.

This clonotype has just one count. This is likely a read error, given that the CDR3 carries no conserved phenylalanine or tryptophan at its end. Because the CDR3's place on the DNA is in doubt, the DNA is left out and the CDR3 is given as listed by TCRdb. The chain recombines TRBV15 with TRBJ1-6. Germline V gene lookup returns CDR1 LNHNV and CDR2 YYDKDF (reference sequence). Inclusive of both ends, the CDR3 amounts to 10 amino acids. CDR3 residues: CATSRDSPWQ.

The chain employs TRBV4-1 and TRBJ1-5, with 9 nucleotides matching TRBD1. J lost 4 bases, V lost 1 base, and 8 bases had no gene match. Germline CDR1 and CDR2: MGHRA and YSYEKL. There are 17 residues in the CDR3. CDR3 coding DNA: TGCGCCAGCAGCCAAGTGTCCGGGACAGGGATGAATCAGCCCCAGCATTTT. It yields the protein CASSQVSGTGMNQPQHF.

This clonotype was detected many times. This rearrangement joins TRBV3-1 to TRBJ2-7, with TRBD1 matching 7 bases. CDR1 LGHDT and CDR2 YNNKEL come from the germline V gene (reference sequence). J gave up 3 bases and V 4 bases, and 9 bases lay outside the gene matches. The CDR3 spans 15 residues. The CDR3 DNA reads TGTGCCAGCAGCCTACATCCTAGGACAGGCTACGAGCAGTACTTC. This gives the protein CASSLHPRTGYEQYF.

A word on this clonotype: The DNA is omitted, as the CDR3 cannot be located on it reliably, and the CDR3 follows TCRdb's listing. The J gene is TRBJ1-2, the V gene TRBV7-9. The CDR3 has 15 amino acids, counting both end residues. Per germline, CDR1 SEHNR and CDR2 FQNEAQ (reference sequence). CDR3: CASSYQETQYFGYTF.

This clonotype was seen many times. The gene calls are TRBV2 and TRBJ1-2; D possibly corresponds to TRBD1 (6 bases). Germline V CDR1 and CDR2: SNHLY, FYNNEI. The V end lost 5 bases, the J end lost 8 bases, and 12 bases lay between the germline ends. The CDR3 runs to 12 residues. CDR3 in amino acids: CASSPGQRGYTF. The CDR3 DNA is TGTGCCAGCAGTCCGGGACAACGGGGCTACACCTTC.

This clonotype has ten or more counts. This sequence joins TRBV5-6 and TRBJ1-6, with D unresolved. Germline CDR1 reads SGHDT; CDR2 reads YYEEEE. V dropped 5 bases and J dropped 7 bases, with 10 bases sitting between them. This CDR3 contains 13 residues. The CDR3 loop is CASRDGQNSPLHF. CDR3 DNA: TGTGCCAGCAGGGACGGCCAGAATTCACCCCTCCACTTT.

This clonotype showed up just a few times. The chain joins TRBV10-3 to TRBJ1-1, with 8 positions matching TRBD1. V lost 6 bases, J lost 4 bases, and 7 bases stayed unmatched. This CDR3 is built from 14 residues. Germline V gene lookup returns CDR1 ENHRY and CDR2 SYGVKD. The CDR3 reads CAISGQGRITEAFF. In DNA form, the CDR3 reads TGTGCCATCAGCGGACAGGGTAGGATCACTGAAGCTTTCTTT.

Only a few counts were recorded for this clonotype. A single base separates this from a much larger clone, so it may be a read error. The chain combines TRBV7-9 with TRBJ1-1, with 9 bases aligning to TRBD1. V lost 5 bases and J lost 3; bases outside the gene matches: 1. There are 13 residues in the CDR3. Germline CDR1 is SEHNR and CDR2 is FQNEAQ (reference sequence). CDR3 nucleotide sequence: TGTGCCAGCAGCGACAGGGGGTACACTGAAGCTTTCTTT. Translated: CASSDRGYTEAFF.

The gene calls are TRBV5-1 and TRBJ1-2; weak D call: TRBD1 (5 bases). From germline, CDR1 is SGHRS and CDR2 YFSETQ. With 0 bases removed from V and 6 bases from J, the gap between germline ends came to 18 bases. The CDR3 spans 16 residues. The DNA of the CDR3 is TGCGCCAGCAGCTTGGGAGCAAGGACCAGGGATGATGGCTACACCTTC. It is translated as CASSLGARTRDDGYTF.

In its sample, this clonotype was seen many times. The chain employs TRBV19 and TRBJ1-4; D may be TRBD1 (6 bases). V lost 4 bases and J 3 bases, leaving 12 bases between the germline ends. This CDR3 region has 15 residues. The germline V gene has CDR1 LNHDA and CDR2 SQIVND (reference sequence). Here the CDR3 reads CASSTRGSANEKLFF. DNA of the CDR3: TGTGCCAGTAGTACCAGGGGTTCGGCTAATGAAAAACTGTTTTTT.

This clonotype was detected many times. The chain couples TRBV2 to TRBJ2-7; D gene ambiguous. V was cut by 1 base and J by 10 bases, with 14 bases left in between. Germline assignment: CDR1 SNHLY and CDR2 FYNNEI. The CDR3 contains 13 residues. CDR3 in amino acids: CASSEEPRLKQYF. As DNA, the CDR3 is TGTGCCAGCAGTGAAGAACCTCGACTTAAACAGTACTTC.

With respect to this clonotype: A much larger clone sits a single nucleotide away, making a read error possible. The CDR3 DNA is TGTGCCACCAGTGATCGACAAACCTTTAGTAGCTACGCCTTC. Amino acid sequence: CATSDRQTFSSYAF. The chain has TRBV24-1 and TRBJ1-2; D not certain. CDR3 length: 14 residues. Germline-derived CDR1 and CDR2 are KGHDR and SFDVKD.

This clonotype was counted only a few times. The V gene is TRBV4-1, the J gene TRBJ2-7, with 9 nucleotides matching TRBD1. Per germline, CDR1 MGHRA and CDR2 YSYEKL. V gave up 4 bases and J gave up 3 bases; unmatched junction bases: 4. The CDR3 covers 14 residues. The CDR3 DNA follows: TGCGCCAGCAGCCCCACAGGGGGCCTCTACGAGCAGTACTTC. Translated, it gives CASSPTGGLYEQYF.

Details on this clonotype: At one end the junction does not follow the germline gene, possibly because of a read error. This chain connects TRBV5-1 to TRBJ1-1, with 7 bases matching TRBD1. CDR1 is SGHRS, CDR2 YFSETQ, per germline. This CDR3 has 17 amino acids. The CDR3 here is CVSSLGGTVLMNTEAFF. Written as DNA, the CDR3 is TGCGTCAGCAGCTTAGGAGGGACAGTGCTCATGAACACTGAAGCTTTCTTT.

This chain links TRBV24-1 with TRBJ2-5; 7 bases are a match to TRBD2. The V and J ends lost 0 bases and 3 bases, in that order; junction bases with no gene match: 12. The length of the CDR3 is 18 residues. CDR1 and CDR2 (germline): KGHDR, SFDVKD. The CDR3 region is CATSDLQEGASGEETQYF. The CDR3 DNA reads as TGTGCCACCAGTGATTTGCAAGAGGGTGCTAGCGGCGAAGAGACCCAGTACTTC.

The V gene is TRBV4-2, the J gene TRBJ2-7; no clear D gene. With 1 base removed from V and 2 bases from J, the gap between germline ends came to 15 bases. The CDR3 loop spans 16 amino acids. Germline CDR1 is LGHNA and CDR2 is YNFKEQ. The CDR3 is CASSQGGVGITYEQYF. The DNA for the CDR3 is TGTGCCAGCAGCCAAGGGGGTGTAGGCATCACCTACGAGCAGTACTTC.

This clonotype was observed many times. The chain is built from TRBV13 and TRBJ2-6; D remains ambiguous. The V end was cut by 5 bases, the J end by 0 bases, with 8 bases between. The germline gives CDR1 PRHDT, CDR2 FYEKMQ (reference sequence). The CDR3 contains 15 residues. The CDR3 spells CASSLRVSGANVLTF. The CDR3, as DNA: TGTGCCAGCAGCCTCCGGGTCTCTGGGGCCAACGTCCTGACTTTC.

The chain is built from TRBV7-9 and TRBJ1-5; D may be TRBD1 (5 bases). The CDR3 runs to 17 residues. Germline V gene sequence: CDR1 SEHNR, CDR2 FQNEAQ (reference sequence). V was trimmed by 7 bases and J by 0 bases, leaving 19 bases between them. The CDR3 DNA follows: TGTGCCAGCACCCCGGGGGGAGTACAGAATAGCAATCAGCCCCAGCATTTT. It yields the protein CASTPGGVQNSNQPQHF.

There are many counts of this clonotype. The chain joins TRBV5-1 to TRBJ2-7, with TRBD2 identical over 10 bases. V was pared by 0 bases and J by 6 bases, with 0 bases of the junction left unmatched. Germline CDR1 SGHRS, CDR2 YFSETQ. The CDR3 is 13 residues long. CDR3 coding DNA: TGCGCCAGCAGCTTGGCTAGCGGGAGCGAGCAGTACTTC. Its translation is CASSLASGSEQYF.

The CDR3, as DNA: TGTGCCAGCAGTACGGGGAACACTGAAGGTTTTGACTATGGCTACACCTTC. Translated: CASSTGNTEGFDYGYTF. This sequence joins TRBV7-9 and TRBJ1-2; no firm D call. Between the trimmed V and J ends, which lost 6 bases and 3 bases, there was a span of 23 bases. This CDR3 is 17 amino acids long. Germline CDR1 is SEHNR and CDR2 is FQNEAQ (reference sequence).

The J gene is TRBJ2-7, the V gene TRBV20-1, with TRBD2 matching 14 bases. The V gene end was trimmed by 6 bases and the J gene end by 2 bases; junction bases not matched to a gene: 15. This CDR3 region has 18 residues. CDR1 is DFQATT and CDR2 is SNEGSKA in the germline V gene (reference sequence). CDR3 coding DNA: TGCAGTGCATTATCAGGCGGGACTAGCGGGAGTGAGGCCTACGAGCAGTACTTC. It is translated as CSALSGGTSGSEAYEQYF.

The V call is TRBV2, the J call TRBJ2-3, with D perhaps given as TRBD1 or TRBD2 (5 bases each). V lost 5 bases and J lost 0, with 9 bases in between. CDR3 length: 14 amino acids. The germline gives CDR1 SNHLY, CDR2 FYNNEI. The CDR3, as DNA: TGTGCCAGCAGTCGGGACCATAGCACAGATACGCAGTATTTT. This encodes CASSRDHSTDTQYF. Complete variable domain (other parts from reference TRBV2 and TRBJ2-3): EPEVTQTPSHQVTQMGQEVILRCVPISNHLYFYWYRQILGQKVEFLVSFYNNEISEKSEIFDDQFSVERPDGSNFTLKIRSTKLEDSAMYFCASSRDHSTDTQYFGPGTRLTVL.

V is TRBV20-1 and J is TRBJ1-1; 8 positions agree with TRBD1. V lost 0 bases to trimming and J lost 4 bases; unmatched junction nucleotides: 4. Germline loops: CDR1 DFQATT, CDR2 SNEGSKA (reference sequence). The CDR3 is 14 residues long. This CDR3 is CSARDQGAVTEAFF. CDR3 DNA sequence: TGCAGTGCTAGAGACCAGGGGGCCGTCACTGAAGCTTTCTTT.